This is a list of T cell receptor beta chains from one sample in a study of blood T cells in healthy people across ages. TCRdb analysed the 5' RACE reads with MiXCR anew, one entry per CDR3 protein. The table records about 570,000 distinct CDR3 sequences, roughly 29% of them present only once. Sequencing was done on a sample of blood. Source of these receptors: a woman in her 70s in good health. Both conserved end residues are part of each CDR3. The order of the fields is clone size, J gene, V gene, D gene, CDR3 protein, CDR3 DNA. A D gene is named only where the DNA matches it firmly. The size entry is marked missing in some rows and otherwise reads once, few, many or a size class.

NA,TRBJ2-5,TRBV10-3,NA,CAISGADGVETQYF,TGTGCCATCAGTGGGGCTGACGGGGTCGAGACCCAGTACTTC
NA,TRBJ2-2,TRBV4-1,TRBD2,CASSPNSGVSTGELFF,TGCGCCAGCAGCCCCAACAGCGGGGTTTCCACCGGGGAGCTGTTTTTT
NA,TRBJ2-7,TRBV28,TRBD1,CASREQGGSYEQYF,TGTGCCAGCAGGGAACAGGGGGGTTCCTACGAGCAGTACTTC
NA,TRBJ2-7,TRBV7-9,TRBD1,CASSFDPGQGTYEQYF,TGTGCCAGCAGCTTCGACCCGGGACAGGGTACCTACGAGCAGTACTTC
many,TRBJ2-5,TRBV5-5,TRBD1,CASSSTPGQGARETQYF,TGTGCCAGCAGCTCTACTCCGGGACAGGGGGCGAGAGAGACCCAGTACTTC
NA,TRBJ2-1,TRBV9,NA,CASSVTGSRSYNEQFF,TGTGCCAGCAGCGTAACAGGCTCGCGCTCCTACAATGAGCAGTTCTTC
many,TRBJ2-7,TRBV5-1,TRBD2,CASSSLAGGPVEQYF,TGCGCCAGCAGCTCACTAGCGGGGGGACCAGTGGAGCAGTACTTC
many,TRBJ1-2,TRBV7-2,TRBD1,CASSPQGAIGNYGYTF,TGTGCCAGCAGCCCTCAGGGGGCGATAGGAAACTATGGCTACACCTTC
NA,TRBJ2-2,TRBV4-3,NA,CASSQGLLTGELFF,TGCGCCAGCAGCCAAGGACTATTGACCGGGGAGCTGTTTTTT
NA,TRBJ1-2,TRBV30,NA,CAWSPFVGGYTF,TGTGCCTGGAGTCCATTTGTTGGGGGCTACACCTTC
NA,TRBJ1-6,TRBV28,NA,CASKSQGYNSPLHF,TGTGCCAGCAAGTCCCAGGGATATAATTCACCCCTCCACTTT
few,TRBJ2-7,TRBV7-2,NA,CAGSLGTVAYEQYF,TGTGCCGGCAGCTTGGGAACAGTCGCCTACGAGCAGTACTTC
NA,TRBJ2-7,TRBV5-1,TRBD1,CASSLDAGGSYEQYF,TGCGCCAGCAGCTTGGATGCAGGGGGCTCCTACGAGCAGTACTTC
few,TRBJ2-6,TRBV7-2,NA,CASSLARGSGANVLTF,TGTGCCAGCAGCTTAGCCCGAGGGTCTGGGGCCAACGTCCTGACTTTC
few,TRBJ2-1,TRBV6-2/TRBV6-3,NA,CASDTSSYNEQFF,TGTGCCAGCGATACCAGCTCCTACAATGAGCAGTTCTTC
NA,TRBJ2-1,TRBV20-1,TRBD2,CSARNLRGASYNEQFF,TGCAGTGCTAGAAACTTGCGGGGGGCCTCCTACAATGAGCAGTTCTTC
few,TRBJ2-7,TRBV12-3/TRBV12-4,TRBD2,CASSRVAGTYEQYF,TGTGCCAGCAGCCGTGTAGCGGGGACCTACGAGCAGTACTTC
NA,TRBJ1-3,TRBV7-9,NA,CASSFHEGGNTIYF,TGTGCCAGCAGCTTCCACGAAGGGGGAAACACCATATATTTT
few,TRBJ2-4,TRBV3-1,NA,CASSPGSGVVNF,TGTGCCAGCAGCCCGGGGAGTGGGGTTGTAAACTTC
few,TRBJ1-1,TRBV5-1,NA,CASSLAAANMNTEAFF,TGCGCCAGCAGCTTGGCCGCGGCTAACATGAACACTGAAGCTTTCTTT
NA,TRBJ2-5,TRBV7-9,TRBD1,CASSGTAEETQYF,TGTGCCAGCAGTGGGACAGCAGAAGAGACCCAGTACTTC
few,TRBJ1-4,TRBV7-9,NA,CASSFAGYGEKLFF,TGTGCCAGCAGCTTCGCTGGATATGGTGAAAAACTGTTTTTT
NA,TRBJ1-1,TRBV29-1,NA,CSVERAALNTEAFF,TGCAGCGTTGAAAGGGCAGCCCTCAACACTGAAGCTTTCTTT
NA,TRBJ2-7,TRBV20-1,NA,CSASVPGHSYEQYF,TGCAGTGCTAGCGTGCCAGGACACTCCTACGAGCAGTACTTC
NA,TRBJ2-4,TRBV20-1,TRBD2,CSANPRRETKNIQYF,TGCAGTGCTAATCCGCGGCGGGAGACCAAAAACATTCAGTACTTC
few,TRBJ2-5,TRBV20-1,TRBD2,CSAWTSEETQYF,TGCAGTGCTTGGACTAGTGAAGAGACCCAGTACTTC
NA,TRBJ2-5,TRBV11-3,NA,CASSPSLTQETQYF,TGTGCCAGCAGCCCTAGCCTAACCCAAGAGACCCAGTACTTC
NA,TRBJ1-2,TRBV5-5,TRBD1,CASSPNKQGHYGYTF,TGTGCCAGCAGCCCTAACAAACAGGGGCACTATGGCTACACCTTC
NA,TRBJ1-1,TRBV7-2,NA,CASSLMGAPNTEAFF,TGTGCCAGCAGCTTAATGGGGGCCCCGAACACTGAAGCTTTCTTT
few,TRBJ1-1,TRBV3-1,NA,CASSQQGFSHAAFF,TGTGCCAGCAGCCAGCAGGGGTTCAGTCATGCAGCTTTCTTT
few,TRBJ2-3,TRBV20-1,TRBD2,CSVLGIAGRTDTQYF,TGCAGTGTATTAGGGATAGCGGGGCGGACAGATACGCAGTATTTT
NA,TRBJ2-3,TRBV4-3,NA,CASSQDGREGYTDTQYF,TGCGCCAGCAGCCAAGATGGGAGAGAGGGGTACACAGATACGCAGTATTTT
NA,TRBJ2-5,TRBV20-1,TRBD1,CSAPGQYQETQYF,TGCAGTGCGCCGGGACAGTACCAAGAGACCCAGTACTTC
NA,TRBJ1-6,TRBV20-1,NA,CSARGSFQNSPLHF,TGCAGTGCTAGAGGGAGCTTTCAGAATTCACCCCTCCACTTT
NA,TRBJ2-1,TRBV20-1,NA,CSARRGSTSATGEQFF,TGCAGTGCTAGACGCGGCTCGACTAGTGCCACCGGTGAGCAGTTCTTC
NA,TRBJ2-5,TRBV6-2/TRBV6-3,TRBD2,CASSYRTSGETQYF,TGTGCCAGCAGTTACCGGACTAGTGGGGAGACCCAGTACTTC
NA,TRBJ2-1,TRBV9,NA,CASSAWGEQFF,TGTGCCAGCAGCGCCTGGGGTGAGCAGTTCTTC
NA,TRBJ1-2,TRBV11-1,TRBD1,CASSPGSDRGYGYTF,TGTGCCAGCAGCCCAGGATCGGACAGGGGTTACGGCTACACCTTC
many,TRBJ2-5,TRBV4-3,NA,CASSQDFRETQYF,TGCGCCAGCAGCCAAGATTTCAGAGAGACCCAGTACTTC
few,TRBJ2-7,TRBV13,NA,CASSLGGRHSEQYF,TGTGCCAGCAGCTTAGGGGGGCGCCATTCCGAGCAGTACTTC
NA,TRBJ2-4,TRBV30,NA,CAWSVSGNIQYF,TGTGCCTGGAGTGTCTCCGGTAACATTCAGTACTTC
NA,TRBJ2-1,TRBV20-1,NA,CSARRTVPYNEQFF,TGCAGTGCTAGGAGGACTGTACCATACAATGAGCAGTTCTTC
NA,TRBJ1-1,TRBV29-1,NA,CSVVRGVTEAFF,TGCAGCGTTGTTCGGGGGGTCACTGAAGCTTTCTTT
few,TRBJ2-4,TRBV5-6,NA,CASSLGGAGGNIQYF,TGTGCCAGCAGCTTAGGGGGGGCCGGGGGGAACATTCAGTACTTC
NA,TRBJ1-2,TRBV9,NA,CASSAAHNYGYTF,TGTGCCAGCAGCGCGGCCCACAACTATGGCTACACCTTC
NA,TRBJ2-1,TRBV10-3,NA,CAITQDRDNEQFF,TGTGCCATCACCCAGGACAGAGACAATGAGCAGTTCTTC
few,TRBJ1-2,TRBV11-2,NA,CASSLGDAGNYGYTF,TGTGCCAGCAGCTTAGGTGACGCAGGAAACTATGGCTACACCTTC
few,TRBJ1-6,TRBV5-1,TRBD1,CASSLGTGTTRSYNSPLHF,TGCGCCAGCAGCCTGGGGACAGGGACGACACGCTCCTATAATTCACCCCTCCACTTT
few,TRBJ2-7,TRBV27,TRBD1,CASSNRQGPYEQYF,TGTGCCAGCAGTAATCGACAGGGCCCCTACGAGCAGTACTTC
NA,TRBJ1-4,TRBV6-6,TRBD1,CASRKGQGREKLFF,TGTGCCAGCAGGAAGGGACAGGGCCGGGAAAAACTGTTTTTT